This T cell receptor (beta chain) was retrieved from a study of T cells in Graves' hyperthyroidism and ophthalmopathy. Study overall: The initial diagnosis was the point when peripheral blood was collected, ahead of any treatment.

Subjects with ophthalmopathy showed a Clinical Activity Score no lower than 3, a NOSPECS grade no lower than 4, and a duration shorter than 3 months. Overall study findings and caveats: Ophthalmopathy stood apart from stable hyperthyroidism in a 13 V-J model.

The CDR3 consists of 16 residues. Germline V gives CDR1 LGHDT, CDR2 YNNKEL (reference sequence). Losses at the gene ends were 7 bases for V and 3 bases for J; bases not matched to a gene: 4. Amplification of TCR beta CDR3 regions used RNA as the template. The TCR CDR3 first-round RT-PCR relied on the HTBI primer set. Using its own MiXCR run on the multiplex PCR reads, TCRdb lists one record per CDR3 protein. The table records hundreds of thousands of distinct CDR3 sequences, 24% of them present only once. Worth noting for this clonotype: Its antigen remains unidentified. The conserved closing phenylalanine or tryptophan is absent in this CDR3, likely reflecting a read error.

The V call is TRBV3-1, the J call TRBJ2-2, with 14 bases identical to TRBD2. This clonotype originated in a woman aged 30 to 39 with Graves' ophthalmopathy. The source material was blood. The CDR3 DNA reads TGTGCCAGCACCCGACTAGCGGGGGGGGACACCGGGGAGCTGTTTTTG. Translating it yields CASTRLAGGDTGELFL.